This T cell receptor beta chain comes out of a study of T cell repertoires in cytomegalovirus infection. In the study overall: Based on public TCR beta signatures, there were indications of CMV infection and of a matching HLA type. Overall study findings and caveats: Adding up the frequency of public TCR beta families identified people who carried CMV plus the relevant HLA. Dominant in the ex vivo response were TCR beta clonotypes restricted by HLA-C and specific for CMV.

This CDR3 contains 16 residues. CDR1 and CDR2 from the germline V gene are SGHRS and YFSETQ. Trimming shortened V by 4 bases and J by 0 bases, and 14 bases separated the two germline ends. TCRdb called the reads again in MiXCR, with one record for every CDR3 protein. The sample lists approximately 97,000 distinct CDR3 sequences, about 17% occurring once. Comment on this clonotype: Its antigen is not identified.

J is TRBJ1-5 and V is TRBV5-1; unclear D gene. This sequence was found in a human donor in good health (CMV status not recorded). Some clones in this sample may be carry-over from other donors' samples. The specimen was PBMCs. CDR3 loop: CASSPQDPYSNQPQHF. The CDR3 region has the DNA TGCGCCAGCAGCCCGCAGGACCCTTATAGCAATCAGCCCCAGCATTTT.